This T cell receptor beta chain was sequenced in a study of shared clonotypes between healthy human individuals. After removal of 6 bases from V and 4 bases from J, the junction contained 12 bases not matched to a gene. The CDR3 has 18 residues. Germline loops: CDR1 MDHEN, CDR2 SYDVKM. About this clone itself: Its specificity is unknown.

Notes on the study in general: The sole specimen, blood, was sampled, and tissue repertoires likely differ.

TCRdb's table, derived via immunoSEQ multiplex PCR, lists solely in-frame clones and lacks some. Here the sample spans some 500,000 clones, roughly 80% being singletons. Unsorted samples drew genomic DNA from 70 million to 95 million PBMCs. The specimen was PBMCs. The chain employs TRBV28 and TRBJ2-6; 10 bases fit TRBD1. The TCR was taken from a woman in her 40s in good health. Some clones in this sample may be carry-over from other donors' samples. The CDR3 sequence: CASSEDRGLLRGANVLTF. The CDR3 coding sequence is TGTGCCAGCAGCGAAGACAGGGGGCTACTTAGGGGGGCCAACGTCCTGACTTTC.